The sequence of this TCR beta chain was determined in a study of blood T cells in healthy people across ages. The study isolated at least 6.5 million PBMCs from each sample. PCR was performed a second time for about 7 to 12 cycles using a sample-barcoded 5' primer and a J-beta primer mix. Each CDR3 protein gets one entry after TCRdb re-called the 5' RACE reads with MiXCR. Here the sample spans some 1.5 million distinct CDR3 sequences, 28% being singletons. Per germline, CDR1 MDHEN and CDR2 SYDVKM. This CDR3 is 17 amino acids long. V was pared by 1 base and J by 2 bases, with 15 bases between. Study-wide results and limits: Unknown donor CMV status possibly confounded expanded clonotype changes. The recorded TCR beta diversity per million T cells decreased in a roughly linear manner with age. Among long-lived donors, naive CD4+ cells were more numerous and diversity higher than in aged donors.

This clonotype has a handful of counts. No antigen is known for it. This receptor was taken from a woman aged 30 to 39 in good health. The chain couples TRBV28 to TRBJ1-5; a weak D match, TRBD1 (5 bases). The specimen sequenced was blood. The CDR3 nucleotides read TGTGCCAGCAGTTTATTTCGGGGCAGCATCGGCAATCAGCCCCAGCATTTT. Translating it yields CASSLFRGSIGNQPQHF.